The sequence of this T cell receptor (beta chain) was determined in a study of cytomegalovirus exposure and HLA in healthy donors. A multiplex PCR was run with 60 Vbeta primers and 13 Jbeta primers. Here immunoSEQ multiplex PCR was the method, and the copy in TCRdb shows in-frame clones only, minus some. The data show some 140,000 clones, with around 72% seen just once and around 4.1% held by the top ten. Study results and limitations: Presence/absence analyses assumed roughly uniform sequencing depth across donors.

This CDR3 region has 16 residues. V lost 5 bases to trimming and J lost 0 bases, with 14 bases between them. Germline-derived CDR1 and CDR2 are KGHSH and LQKENI. As regards this clone: No antigen is known for it.

J is TRBJ1-3 and V is TRBV18, with D unclear. The receptor's source is a man aged 18 to 30 in good health and CMV-seropositive. The sample was PBMCs. For the CDR3, the DNA is TGTGCCAGCTCAGACCGGGTCTTGAGCTCTGGAAACACCATATATTTT. It yields the protein CASSDRVLSSGNTIYF.